Listed below are T cell receptor beta chains from one sample, sequenced in a study of blood T cells in healthy people across ages. TCRdb reprocessed the 5' RACE reads with MiXCR, giving one entry per CDR3 protein. The table lists about 1,400,000 distinct CDR3 sequences, 45% to 70% of them singletons. Input material: blood. The receptors originated from a man younger than 35 in good health. The CDR3 runs from the conserved cysteine through the conserved F or W. A D gene is named only where the DNA matches it firmly. The size field is filled for only some rows; it gives once, few, many or a size class.

abundance: NA
d_gene: TRBD2
j_gene: TRBJ2-1
v_gene: TRBV13
CDR3aa: CASSSPQRETHEQFF
CDR3nt: TGTGCCAGCAGCTCACCCCAGCGGGAGACGCATGAGCAGTTCTTC

abundance: NA
d_gene: TRBD1
j_gene: TRBJ1-1
v_gene: TRBV7-9
CDR3aa: CASSLSRTGPLNTEAFF
CDR3nt: TGTGCCAGCAGCTTATCAAGGACAGGACCCCTGAACACTGAAGCTTTCTTT

abundance: NA
d_gene: NA
j_gene: TRBJ2-3
v_gene: TRBV7-2
CDR3aa: CASSLGTLGITDTQYF
CDR3nt: TGTGCCAGCAGCTTAGGGACCTTGGGGATCACAGATACGCAGTATTTT

abundance: NA
d_gene: TRBD2
j_gene: TRBJ2-1
v_gene: TRBV7-9
CDR3aa: CASSFGGRGYNEQFF
CDR3nt: TGTGCCAGCAGCTTCGGCGGGAGAGGGTACAATGAGCAGTTCTTC

abundance: NA
d_gene: TRBD2
j_gene: TRBJ2-1
v_gene: TRBV6-1
CDR3aa: CASSESDSAGVKQFF
CDR3nt: TGTGCCAGCAGTGAGTCGGATTCGGCGGGAGTTAAGCAGTTCTTC

abundance: NA
d_gene: TRBD1
j_gene: TRBJ2-1
v_gene: TRBV4-3
CDR3aa: CASREGAHSSYNEQFF
CDR3nt: TGCGCCAGCCGAGAGGGGGCCCATAGCTCCTACAATGAGCAGTTCTTC

abundance: NA
d_gene: TRBD2
j_gene: TRBJ2-1
v_gene: TRBV9
CDR3aa: CASSASTSGGPNEQFF
CDR3nt: TGTGCCAGCAGCGCCTCCACTAGCGGGGGACCCAATGAGCAGTTCTTC

abundance: NA
d_gene: NA
j_gene: TRBJ2-7
v_gene: TRBV14
CDR3aa: CASSTYDGGEQYF
CDR3nt: TGTGCCAGCAGCACTTACGACGGGGGCGAGCAGTACTTC

abundance: few
d_gene: NA
j_gene: TRBJ2-3
v_gene: TRBV7-2
CDR3aa: CASSLGPVLDTQYF
CDR3nt: TGTGCCAGCAGCTTAGGGCCAGTGCTAGATACGCAGTATTTT

abundance: NA
d_gene: NA
j_gene: TRBJ2-3
v_gene: TRBV10-3
CDR3aa: CAAQGRISTDTQYF
CDR3nt: TGTGCCGCCCAAGGGAGGATTAGCACAGATACGCAGTATTTT

abundance: NA
d_gene: NA
j_gene: TRBJ2-3
v_gene: TRBV5-1
CDR3aa: CAGSLVDTQYF
CDR3nt: TGCGCCGGCAGCTTGGTAGATACGCAGTATTTT

abundance: NA
d_gene: NA
j_gene: TRBJ2-6
v_gene: TRBV12-3/TRBV12-4
CDR3aa: CASRTFGANVLTF
CDR3nt: TGTGCCAGCAGAACATTCGGTGCCAACGTCCTGACTTTC

abundance: NA
d_gene: NA
j_gene: TRBJ2-7
v_gene: TRBV3-1
CDR3aa: CASSYFVRGSEQYF
CDR3nt: TGTGCCAGCAGCTACTTTGTCAGGGGCAGCGAGCAGTACTTC

abundance: few
d_gene: NA
j_gene: TRBJ2-5
v_gene: TRBV28
CDR3aa: CASSSGPQTQYF
CDR3nt: TGTGCCAGCTCGAGTGGACCACAGACCCAGTACTTC

abundance: NA
d_gene: NA
j_gene: TRBJ1-5
v_gene: TRBV20-1
CDR3aa: CSAREGAGNQPQHF
CDR3nt: TGCAGTGCTAGAGAGGGGGCAGGCAATCAGCCCCAGCATTTT

abundance: NA
d_gene: NA
j_gene: TRBJ1-2
v_gene: TRBV2
CDR3aa: CASSEVGVGGHGGYTF
CDR3nt: TGTGCCAGCAGTGAAGTGGGGGTAGGAGGCCACGGTGGCTACACCTTC

abundance: few
d_gene: NA
j_gene: TRBJ2-3
v_gene: TRBV15
CDR3aa: CATSRIGGNTDTQYF
CDR3nt: TGTGCCACCAGCCGTATTGGCGGGAACACAGATACGCAGTATTTT

abundance: few
d_gene: NA
j_gene: TRBJ2-5
v_gene: TRBV29-1
CDR3aa: CSVAPRFRRWEQYF
CDR3nt: TGCAGCGTTGCCCCGAGGTTTAGGCGGTGGGAGCAGTACTTC

abundance: NA
d_gene: NA
j_gene: TRBJ1-2
v_gene: TRBV20-1
CDR3aa: CSANPVEGYTF
CDR3nt: TGCAGTGCTAACCCGGTCGAGGGCTACACCTTC

abundance: few
d_gene: NA
j_gene: TRBJ1-1
v_gene: TRBV6-2/TRBV6-3
CDR3aa: CASSYSRFNTEAFF
CDR3nt: TGTGCCAGCAGTTACTCGAGGTTCAACACTGAAGCTTTCTTT

abundance: few
d_gene: NA
j_gene: TRBJ2-1
v_gene: TRBV4-1
CDR3aa: CASSQVSQYNEQFF
CDR3nt: TGCGCCAGCAGCCAAGTTTCACAGTACAATGAGCAGTTCTTC

abundance: NA
d_gene: NA
j_gene: TRBJ2-2
v_gene: TRBV12-3/TRBV12-4
CDR3aa: CASSSSGIGELFF
CDR3nt: TGTGCCAGCAGCTCCTCCGGGATCGGGGAGCTGTTTTTT

abundance: NA
d_gene: NA
j_gene: TRBJ1-1
v_gene: TRBV20-1
CDR3aa: CSARTLKNTEAFF
CDR3nt: TGCAGTGCTAGAACCCTCAAGAACACTGAAGCTTTCTTT

abundance: once
d_gene: NA
j_gene: TRBJ1-2
v_gene: TRBV5-1
CDR3aa: CASSLVGAAQGYGYTF
CDR3nt: TGCGCCAGCAGCTTGGTCGGAGCAGCCCAAGGGTATGGCTACACCTTC

abundance: few
d_gene: NA
j_gene: TRBJ2-3
v_gene: TRBV11-2
CDR3aa: CASSSSSSTDTQYF
CDR3nt: TGTGCCAGCAGCTCAAGCTCTAGCACAGATACGCAGTATTTT

abundance: many
d_gene: NA
j_gene: TRBJ2-7
v_gene: TRBV7-2
CDR3aa: CASSLVGAGTSYEQYF
CDR3nt: TGTGCCAGCAGCTTAGTTGGCGCCGGGACCTCCTACGAGCAGTACTTC

abundance: NA
d_gene: TRBD1
j_gene: TRBJ2-7
v_gene: TRBV6-5
CDR3aa: CASSHQPGQGIYEQYF
CDR3nt: TGTGCCAGCAGCCACCAACCGGGACAGGGGATTTACGAGCAGTACTTC

abundance: NA
d_gene: NA
j_gene: TRBJ2-3
v_gene: TRBV7-6
CDR3aa: CASSPGGTADTQYF
CDR3nt: TGTGCCAGCAGCCCAGGAGGGACAGCAGATACGCAGTATTTT

abundance: NA
d_gene: TRBD2
j_gene: TRBJ2-3
v_gene: TRBV29-1
CDR3aa: CSSLTSGVADTQYF
CDR3nt: TGCAGCTCCTTGACTAGCGGGGTTGCAGATACGCAGTATTTT

abundance: NA
d_gene: TRBD1
j_gene: TRBJ2-7
v_gene: TRBV20-1
CDR3aa: CSARDLMGPDRIYEQYF
CDR3nt: TGCAGTGCTAGAGATTTAATGGGGCCGGACAGGATCTACGAGCAGTACTTC

abundance: NA
d_gene: NA
j_gene: TRBJ2-7
v_gene: TRBV6-2/TRBV6-3
CDR3aa: CASSSSDSPYEQYF
CDR3nt: NA

abundance: NA
d_gene: NA
j_gene: TRBJ2-3
v_gene: TRBV5-5
CDR3aa: CASSFCRGTDTQYF
CDR3nt: TGTGCCAGCAGCTTCTGTAGAGGGACAGATACGCAGTATTTT

abundance: once
d_gene: TRBD2
j_gene: TRBJ2-5
v_gene: TRBV7-2
CDR3aa: CASSSRLAGGFGEQYF
CDR3nt: TGTGCCAGCAGCTCCCGACTAGCGGGGGGTTTTGGTGAGCAGTACTTC

abundance: NA
d_gene: NA
j_gene: TRBJ1-4
v_gene: TRBV2
CDR3aa: CASSGTEKLFF
CDR3nt: TGTGCCAGCAGTGGGACAGAAAAACTGTTTTTT

abundance: NA
d_gene: NA
j_gene: TRBJ2-3
v_gene: TRBV20-1
CDR3aa: CSADLGTEGTDTQYF
CDR3nt: TGCAGTGCTGATCTAGGGACTGAAGGCACAGATACGCAGTATTTT

abundance: NA
d_gene: NA
j_gene: TRBJ2-5
v_gene: TRBV29-1
CDR3aa: CSVGPQYGETQYF
CDR3nt: TGCAGCGTTGGGCCACAGTACGGAGAGACCCAGTACTTC

abundance: NA
d_gene: NA
j_gene: TRBJ2-7
v_gene: TRBV27
CDR3aa: CAGSLSHRNEQYF
CDR3nt: TGTGCCGGCAGTTTATCACACAGGAATGAGCAGTACTTC

abundance: NA
d_gene: NA
j_gene: TRBJ1-2
v_gene: TRBV9
CDR3aa: CASSGRGRGGTAYGYTF
CDR3nt: TGTGCCAGCAGCGGGAGGGGCCGGGGCGGAACCGCCTATGGCTACACCTTC

abundance: NA
d_gene: NA
j_gene: TRBJ2-7
v_gene: TRBV20-1
CDR3aa: CSAKSPVTGEQYF
CDR3nt: TGCAGTGCTAAGTCGCCGGTGACAGGCGAGCAGTACTTC

abundance: few
d_gene: NA
j_gene: TRBJ2-1
v_gene: TRBV7-2
CDR3aa: CASSFLASYNEQFF
CDR3nt: TGTGCCAGCAGCTTCCTAGCGAGCTACAATGAGCAGTTCTTC

abundance: NA
d_gene: TRBD1
j_gene: TRBJ2-1
v_gene: TRBV6-2/TRBV6-3
CDR3aa: CASSKDREVEQFF
CDR3nt: TGTGCCAGCAGCAAGGACAGGGAGGTCGAGCAGTTCTTC

abundance: NA
d_gene: TRBD2
j_gene: TRBJ2-4
v_gene: TRBV11-2
CDR3aa: CASSGRLASGAKNIQYF
CDR3nt: TGTGCCAGCAGCGGACGGCTGGCTAGCGGAGCCAAAAACATTCAGTACTTC

abundance: NA
d_gene: NA
j_gene: TRBJ1-1
v_gene: TRBV5-1
CDR3aa: CASSTQPGGTEAFF
CDR3nt: TGCGCCAGCAGCACTCAACCGGGGGGTACTGAAGCTTTCTTT

abundance: few
d_gene: NA
j_gene: TRBJ2-5
v_gene: TRBV4-2
CDR3aa: CASSQGAGTIQETQYF
CDR3nt: TGTGCCAGCAGCCAAGGGGCCGGGACAATTCAAGAGACCCAGTACTTC

abundance: NA
d_gene: NA
j_gene: TRBJ2-1
v_gene: TRBV3-1
CDR3aa: CASSPRSYTYNEQFF
CDR3nt: TGTGCCAGCAGCCCAAGGAGCTATACCTACAATGAGCAGTTCTTC

abundance: NA
d_gene: NA
j_gene: TRBJ2-3
v_gene: TRBV12-3/TRBV12-4
CDR3aa: CASGMVDTQYF
CDR3nt: TGTGCCAGCGGGATGGTAGATACGCAGTATTTT

abundance: few
d_gene: NA
j_gene: TRBJ2-1
v_gene: TRBV13
CDR3aa: CASSLGTPLGEQFF
CDR3nt: TGTGCCAGCAGCTTGGGCACTCCCCTCGGTGAGCAGTTCTTC

abundance: NA
d_gene: TRBD2
j_gene: TRBJ2-1
v_gene: TRBV20-1
CDR3aa: CSASPRVAGVMSYNEQFF
CDR3nt: TGCAGTGCCTCCCCGAGGGTAGCGGGAGTGATGTCCTACAATGAGCAGTTCTTC

abundance: many
d_gene: NA
j_gene: TRBJ1-4
v_gene: TRBV4-2
CDR3aa: CASSLGQRGEKLFF
CDR3nt: TGTGCCAGCAGCCTTGGACAGAGGGGCGAAAAACTGTTTTTT

abundance: NA
d_gene: NA
j_gene: TRBJ2-6
v_gene: TRBV7-7
CDR3aa: CASSLVTQSGANVLTF
CDR3nt: TGTGCTAGCAGCTTAGTAACGCAGTCTGGGGCCAACGTCCTGACTTTC

abundance: few
d_gene: TRBD2
j_gene: TRBJ2-5
v_gene: TRBV20-1
CDR3aa: CSATFRPAGGQETQYF
CDR3nt: TGCAGTGCTACCTTTAGGCCGGCGGGAGGCCAAGAGACCCAGTACTTC

abundance: NA
d_gene: NA
j_gene: TRBJ1-1
v_gene: TRBV6-2/TRBV6-3
CDR3aa: CASRIKERFSKAFF
CDR3nt: TGTGCCAGCAGAATCAAGGAGAGGTTTTCCAAAGCTTTCTTT

abundance: NA
d_gene: NA
j_gene: TRBJ1-1
v_gene: TRBV12-3/TRBV12-4
CDR3aa: CASSLAGMAGNTEAFF
CDR3nt: TGTGCCAGCAGTTTAGCCGGCATGGCAGGGAACACTGAAGCTTTCTTT

abundance: NA
d_gene: NA
j_gene: TRBJ2-7
v_gene: TRBV6-2/TRBV6-3
CDR3aa: CASTIGYEQYF
CDR3nt: TGTGCCAGCACAATCGGGTACGAGCAGTACTTC

abundance: NA
d_gene: TRBD2
j_gene: TRBJ2-7
v_gene: TRBV29-1
CDR3aa: CSVEAPGGPYEQYF
CDR3nt: TGCAGCGTTGAAGCACCGGGGGGGCCCTACGAGCAGTACTTC

abundance: once
d_gene: NA
j_gene: TRBJ1-1
v_gene: TRBV11-3
CDR3aa: CASSGSNTEAFF
CDR3nt: TGTGCCTCGTCGGGGTCCAACACTGAAGCTTTCTTT

abundance: NA
d_gene: NA
j_gene: TRBJ1-2
v_gene: TRBV30
CDR3aa: CAWSLVGSYGYTF
CDR3nt: TGTGCCTGGAGCCTGGTAGGCAGCTATGGCTACACCTTC

abundance: once
d_gene: NA
j_gene: TRBJ2-7
v_gene: TRBV5-1
CDR3aa: CASSLDGSSGNEQYF
CDR3nt: TGCGCCAGCAGCTTGGATGGCTCCTCCGGGAACGAGCAGTACTTC

abundance: NA
d_gene: NA
j_gene: TRBJ2-1
v_gene: TRBV12-3/TRBV12-4
CDR3aa: CASSFFMSSYNEQFF
CDR3nt: TGTGCCAGCAGTTTTTTTATGAGCTCCTACAATGAGCAGTTCTTC